This T cell receptor beta chain was captured by sequencing in a study of technical replicates of blood from a handful of donors (dated by TCRdb to between 2016 and 2019). Including cysteine and phenylalanine, the CDR3 has 11 amino acids. Only the CDR3 DNA stays, 33 bases, in frame from base 1. The germline V gene (reference sequence) supplies CDR1 MNHEY and CDR2 SMNVEV. V is shortened by 4 bases, J by 5 bases, and the region joining them spans 2 bases. Points on this clone: Its antigen has not been determined. No per-base quality is available; no much larger clone lies one base away.

Receptor libraries were prepared by the immunoSEQ multiplex PCR assay. TCRdb took over this immuneACCESS table, retaining in-frame rearrangements with V and J assigned. Such tables are incomplete; in checked studies, under half of the missing clones stem from an unresolved V gene, and the remainder is unexplained. In this sample the table shows approximately 75,000 clones, around 97% of which occur a single time. The top ten clonotypes cover 0.29% of the sample. This TCR was sampled from a human donor in good health. This receptor chain uses TRBV27 and TRBJ2-2, with the D gene uncertain. Sequenced input: T cells isolated from PBMCs. The CDR3 protein is CASSSTGELFF. The DNA sequence follows: TGTGCCAGCAGTTCGACCGGGGAGCTGTTTTTT.